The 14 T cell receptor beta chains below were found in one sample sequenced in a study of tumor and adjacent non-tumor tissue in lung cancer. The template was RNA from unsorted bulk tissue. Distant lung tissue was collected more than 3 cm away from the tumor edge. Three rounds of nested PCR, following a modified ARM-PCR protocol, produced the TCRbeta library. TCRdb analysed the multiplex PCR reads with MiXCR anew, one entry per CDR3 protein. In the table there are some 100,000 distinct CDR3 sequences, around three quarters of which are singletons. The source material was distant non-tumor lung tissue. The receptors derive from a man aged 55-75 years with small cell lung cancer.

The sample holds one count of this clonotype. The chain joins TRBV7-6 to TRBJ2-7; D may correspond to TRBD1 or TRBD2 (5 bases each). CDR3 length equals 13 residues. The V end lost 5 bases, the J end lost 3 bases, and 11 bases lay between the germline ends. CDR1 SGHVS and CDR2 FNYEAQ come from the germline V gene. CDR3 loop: CASSLGPNYEQYV. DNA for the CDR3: TGTGCCAGCAGCCTGGGACCAAACTACGAGCAGTACGTC.

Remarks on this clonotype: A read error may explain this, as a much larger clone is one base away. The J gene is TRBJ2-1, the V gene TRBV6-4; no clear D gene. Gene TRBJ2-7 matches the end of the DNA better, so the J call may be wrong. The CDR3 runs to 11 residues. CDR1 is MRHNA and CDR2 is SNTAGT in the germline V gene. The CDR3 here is CASSDGWEQYF. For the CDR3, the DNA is TGTGCCAGCAGTGATGGCTGGGAGCAGTACTTC.

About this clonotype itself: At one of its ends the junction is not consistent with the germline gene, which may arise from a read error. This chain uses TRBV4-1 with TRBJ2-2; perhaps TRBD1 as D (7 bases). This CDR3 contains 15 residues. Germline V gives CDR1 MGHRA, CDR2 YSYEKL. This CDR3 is CASSSRGAYTRKLFF. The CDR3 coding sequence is TGCGCCAGTAGCAGCAGGGGGGCCTATACCAGGAAGCTGTTCTTT.

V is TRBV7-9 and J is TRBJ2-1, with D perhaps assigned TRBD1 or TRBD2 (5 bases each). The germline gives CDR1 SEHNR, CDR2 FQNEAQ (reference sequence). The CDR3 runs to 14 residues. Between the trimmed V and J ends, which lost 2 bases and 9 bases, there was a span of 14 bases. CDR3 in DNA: TGTGCCAGCAGCTTAAGACAGTCCCGGGGTGAGCAGTTCTTC. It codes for CASSLRQSRGEQFF.

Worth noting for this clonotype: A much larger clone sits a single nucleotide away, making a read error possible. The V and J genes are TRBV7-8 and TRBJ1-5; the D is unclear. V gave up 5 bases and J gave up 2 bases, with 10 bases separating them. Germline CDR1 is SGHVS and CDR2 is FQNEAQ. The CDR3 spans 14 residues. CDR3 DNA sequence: TGTGCCAGCAGCCATGGACTATGCAATCAGCCCCAGCATTTT. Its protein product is CASSHGLCNQPQHF.

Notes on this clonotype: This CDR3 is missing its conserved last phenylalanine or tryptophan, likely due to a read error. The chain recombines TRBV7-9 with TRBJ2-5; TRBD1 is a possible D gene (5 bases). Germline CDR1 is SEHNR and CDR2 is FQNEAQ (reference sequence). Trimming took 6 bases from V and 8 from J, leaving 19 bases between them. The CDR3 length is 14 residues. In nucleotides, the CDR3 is TGTGCCAGCAGTTACTCCACAGGATTCGAAACCCAGTACCTC. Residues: CASSYSTGFETQYL.

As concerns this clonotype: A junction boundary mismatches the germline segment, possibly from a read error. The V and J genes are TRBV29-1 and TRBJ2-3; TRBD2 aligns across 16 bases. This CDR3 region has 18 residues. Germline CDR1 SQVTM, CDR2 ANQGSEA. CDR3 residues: CSVEGTSGRGTSTGTQYF. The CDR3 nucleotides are TGCAGCGTTGAGGGGACTAGCGGGAGGGGCACTAGCACAGGTACGCAGTATTTT.

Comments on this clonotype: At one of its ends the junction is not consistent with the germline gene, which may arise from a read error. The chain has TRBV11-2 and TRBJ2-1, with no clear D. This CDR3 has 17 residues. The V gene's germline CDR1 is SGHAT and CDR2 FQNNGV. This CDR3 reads CASSLVTSQSSYSEQFF. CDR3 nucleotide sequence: TGTGCCAGCAGCTTAGTGACTTCCCAGAGCTCCTACAGTGAGCAGTTCTTC.

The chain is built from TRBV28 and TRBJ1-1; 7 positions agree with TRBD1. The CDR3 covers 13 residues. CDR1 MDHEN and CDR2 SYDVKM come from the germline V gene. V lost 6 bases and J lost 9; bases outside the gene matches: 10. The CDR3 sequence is CASRMGGGQKAFF. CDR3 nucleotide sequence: TGTGCCAGCAGAATGGGGGGGGGACAGAAAGCTTTCTTT.

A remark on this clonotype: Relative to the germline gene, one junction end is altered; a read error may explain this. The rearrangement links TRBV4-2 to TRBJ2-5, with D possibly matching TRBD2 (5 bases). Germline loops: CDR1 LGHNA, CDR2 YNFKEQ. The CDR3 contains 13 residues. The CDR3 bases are TGTGCCAGCAGCCAAGGAGCGGAAGAGGCCCAGTACTTC. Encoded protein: CASSQGAEEAQYF.

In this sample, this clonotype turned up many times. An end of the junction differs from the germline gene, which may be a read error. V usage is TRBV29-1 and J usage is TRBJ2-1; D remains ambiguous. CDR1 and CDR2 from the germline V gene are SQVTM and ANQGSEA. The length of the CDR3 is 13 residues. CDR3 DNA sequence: TGCAGCGTTGAACGCGACTCCAACAATGAGCAGTTCTTC. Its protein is CSVERDSNNEQFF.

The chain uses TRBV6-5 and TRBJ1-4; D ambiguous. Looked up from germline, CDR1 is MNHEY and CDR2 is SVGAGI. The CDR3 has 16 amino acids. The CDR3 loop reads CISTTKNSAINEKLFF. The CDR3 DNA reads TGTATCAGCACCACCAAGAATTCAGCAATTAATGAAAAACTGTTTTTT.

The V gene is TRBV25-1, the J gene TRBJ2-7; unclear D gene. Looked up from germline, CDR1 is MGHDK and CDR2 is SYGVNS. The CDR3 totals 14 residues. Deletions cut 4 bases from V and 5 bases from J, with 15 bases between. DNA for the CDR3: TGTGCCAGCAGTGTAATGGGGTGGCCGAACGAGCAGTACGTC. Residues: CASSVMGWPNEQYV.

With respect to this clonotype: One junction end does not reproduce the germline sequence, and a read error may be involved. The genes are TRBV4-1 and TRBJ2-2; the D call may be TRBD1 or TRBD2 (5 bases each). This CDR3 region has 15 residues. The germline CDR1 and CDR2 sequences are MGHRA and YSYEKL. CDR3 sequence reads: CTSSQEGRTTGELFF. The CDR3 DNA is TGCACCAGCAGCCAAGAGGGACGGACCACCGGGGAGTTGTTTTTT.